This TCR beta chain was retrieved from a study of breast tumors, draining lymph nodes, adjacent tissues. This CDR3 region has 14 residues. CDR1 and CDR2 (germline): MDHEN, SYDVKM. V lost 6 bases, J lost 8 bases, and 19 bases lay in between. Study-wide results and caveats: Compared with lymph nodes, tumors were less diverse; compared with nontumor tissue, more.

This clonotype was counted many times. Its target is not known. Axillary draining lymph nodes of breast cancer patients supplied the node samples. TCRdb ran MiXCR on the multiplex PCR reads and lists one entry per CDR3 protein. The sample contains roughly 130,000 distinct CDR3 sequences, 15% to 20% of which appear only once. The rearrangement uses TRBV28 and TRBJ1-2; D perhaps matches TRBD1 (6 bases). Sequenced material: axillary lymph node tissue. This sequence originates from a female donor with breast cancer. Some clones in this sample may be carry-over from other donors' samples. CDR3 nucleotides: TGTGCCAGCAGCTCCCCAACAGGGTCGGGAGGCTACACCTTC. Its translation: CASSSPTGSGGYTF.